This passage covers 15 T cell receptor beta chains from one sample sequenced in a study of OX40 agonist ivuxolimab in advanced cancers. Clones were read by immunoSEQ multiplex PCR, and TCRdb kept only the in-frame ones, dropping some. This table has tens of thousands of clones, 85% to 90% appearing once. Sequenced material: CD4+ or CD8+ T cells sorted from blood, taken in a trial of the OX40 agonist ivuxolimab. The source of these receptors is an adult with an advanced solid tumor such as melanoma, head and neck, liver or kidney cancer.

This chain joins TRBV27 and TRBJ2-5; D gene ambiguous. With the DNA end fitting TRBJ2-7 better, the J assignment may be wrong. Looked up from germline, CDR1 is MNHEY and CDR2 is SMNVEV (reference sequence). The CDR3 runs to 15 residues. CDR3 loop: CASSLSGILNYEQYF. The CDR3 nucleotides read TGTGCCAGCAGTTTATCAGGGATCCTAAACTACGAGCAGTACTTC.

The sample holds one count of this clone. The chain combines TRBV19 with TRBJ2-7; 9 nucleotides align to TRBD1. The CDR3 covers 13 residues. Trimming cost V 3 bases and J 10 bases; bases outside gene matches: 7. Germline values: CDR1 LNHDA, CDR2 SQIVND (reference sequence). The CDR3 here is CASSIATQGAQYF. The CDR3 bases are TGTGCCAGTAGTATCGCAACACAGGGGGCTCAGTACTTC.

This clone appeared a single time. CDR3 sequence: CAWSVRVAGEQYF. As DNA, the CDR3 is TGTGCCTGGAGTGTACGGGTAGCGGGAGAGCAGTACTTC. This chain links TRBV30 with TRBJ2-7, with 8 bases identical to TRBD2. This CDR3 region has 13 residues. CDR1 and CDR2 (germline): GTSNPN, SVGIG (reference sequence). J gave up 7 bases and V 0 bases, and 5 bases lay outside the gene matches.

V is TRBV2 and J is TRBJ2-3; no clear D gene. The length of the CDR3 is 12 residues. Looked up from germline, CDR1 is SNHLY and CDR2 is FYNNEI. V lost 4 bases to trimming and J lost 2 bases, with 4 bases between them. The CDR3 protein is CASSGDTDTQYF. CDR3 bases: TGTGCCAGCAGTGGAGACACAGATACGCAGTATTTT.

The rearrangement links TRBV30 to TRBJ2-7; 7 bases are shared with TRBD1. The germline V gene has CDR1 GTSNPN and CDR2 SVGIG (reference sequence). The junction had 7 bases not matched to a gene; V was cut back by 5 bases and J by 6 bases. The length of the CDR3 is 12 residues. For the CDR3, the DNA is TGTGCCTGGGGAAGGGGGCAGGGCGAGCAGTACTTC. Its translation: CAWGRGQGEQYF. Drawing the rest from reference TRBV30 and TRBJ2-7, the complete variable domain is SQTIHQWPATLVQPVGSPLSLECTVEGTSNPNLYWYRQAAGRGLQLLFYSVGIGQISSEVPQNLSASRPQDRQFILSSKKLLLSDSGFYLCAWGRGQGEQYFGPGTRLTVT.

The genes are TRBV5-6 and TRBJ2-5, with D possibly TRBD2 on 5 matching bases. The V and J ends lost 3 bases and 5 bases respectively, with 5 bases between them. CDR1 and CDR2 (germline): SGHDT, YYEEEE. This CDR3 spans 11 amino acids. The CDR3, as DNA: TGTGCCAGCAGCTGGAGGGAGACCCAGTACTTC. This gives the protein CASSWRETQYF.

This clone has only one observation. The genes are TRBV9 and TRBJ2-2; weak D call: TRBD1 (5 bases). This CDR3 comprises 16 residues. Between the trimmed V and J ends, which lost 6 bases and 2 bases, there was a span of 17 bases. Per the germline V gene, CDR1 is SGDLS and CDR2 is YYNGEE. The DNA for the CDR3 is TGTGCCAGCACCCGGACACCGGTGCCCAACACCGGGGAGCTGTTTTTT. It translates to CASTRTPVPNTGELFF.

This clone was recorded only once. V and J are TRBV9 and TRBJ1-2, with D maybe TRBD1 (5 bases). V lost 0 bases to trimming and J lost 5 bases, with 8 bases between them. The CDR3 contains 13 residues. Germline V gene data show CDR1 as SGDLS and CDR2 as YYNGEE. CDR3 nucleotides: TGTGCCAGCAGCGTAGAGGCAGGGTATGGCTACACCTTC. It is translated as CASSVEAGYGYTF.

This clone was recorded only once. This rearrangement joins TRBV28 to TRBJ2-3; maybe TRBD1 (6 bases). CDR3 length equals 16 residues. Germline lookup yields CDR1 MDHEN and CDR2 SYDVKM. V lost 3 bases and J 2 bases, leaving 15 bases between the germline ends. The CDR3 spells CASSLEQGIFTDTQYF. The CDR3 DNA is TGTGCCAGCAGTTTGGAACAGGGAATCTTCACAGATACGCAGTATTTT.

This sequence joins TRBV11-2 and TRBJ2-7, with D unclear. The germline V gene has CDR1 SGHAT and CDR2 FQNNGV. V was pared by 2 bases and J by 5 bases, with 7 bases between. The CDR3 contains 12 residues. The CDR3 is CASSLSRNEQYF. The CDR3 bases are TGTGCCAGCAGCTTATCAAGGAACGAGCAGTACTTC.

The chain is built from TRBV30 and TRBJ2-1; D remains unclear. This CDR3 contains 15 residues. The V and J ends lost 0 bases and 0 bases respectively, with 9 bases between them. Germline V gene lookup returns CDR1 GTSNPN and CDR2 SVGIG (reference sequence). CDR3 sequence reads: CAWSVHVASYNEQFF. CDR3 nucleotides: TGTGCCTGGAGTGTACACGTGGCCTCCTACAATGAGCAGTTCTTC.

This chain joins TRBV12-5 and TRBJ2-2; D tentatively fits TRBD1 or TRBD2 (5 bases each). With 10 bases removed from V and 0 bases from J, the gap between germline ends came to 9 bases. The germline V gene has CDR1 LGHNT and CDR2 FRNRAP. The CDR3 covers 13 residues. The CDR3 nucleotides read TGTGCTACAAGAGGGGCGAACACCGGGGAGCTGTTTTTT. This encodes CATRGANTGELFF.

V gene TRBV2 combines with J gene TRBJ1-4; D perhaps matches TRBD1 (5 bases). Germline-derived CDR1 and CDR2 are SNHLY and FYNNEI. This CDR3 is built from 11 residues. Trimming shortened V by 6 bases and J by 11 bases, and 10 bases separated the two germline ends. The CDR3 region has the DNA TGTGCCAGCAGCCTCCGGGACAAACTGTTTTTT. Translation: CASSLRDKLFF.

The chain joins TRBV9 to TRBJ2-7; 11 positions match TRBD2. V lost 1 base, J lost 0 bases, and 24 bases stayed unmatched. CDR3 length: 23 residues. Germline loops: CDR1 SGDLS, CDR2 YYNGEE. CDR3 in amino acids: CASSVTPGTAGGLAGQSSYEQYF. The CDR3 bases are TGTGCCAGCAGCGTAACTCCCGGGACAGCCGGAGGACTAGCGGGCCAGAGCTCCTACGAGCAGTACTTC.

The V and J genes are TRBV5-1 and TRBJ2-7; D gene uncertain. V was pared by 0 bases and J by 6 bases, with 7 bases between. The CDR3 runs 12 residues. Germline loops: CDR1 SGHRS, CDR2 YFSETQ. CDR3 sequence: CASSLGFSEQYF. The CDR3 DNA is TGCGCCAGCAGCTTGGGGTTTAGCGAGCAGTACTTC.